Listed below are T cell receptor beta chains from one sample, sequenced in a study of beta chain features in type 1 diabetes. The protocol was immunoSEQ multiplex PCR, while the TCRdb copy is restricted to in-frame clones and leaves out a portion. This sample has 600,000 or so clones, with over 11% found just once. The sequenced sample consisted of naive CD4+ T cells from blood. These receptors were collected from a man between 18 and 35 years old with type 1 diabetes. CDR3s include the opening cysteine and the closing phenylalanine or tryptophan. A D gene is named only where the DNA matches it firmly. Size values are once, few and many counts, or a class for expanded clones, and some rows have none.

TRBJ2-1	.	few	TRBV5-1	CASRTVNEQFF	TGCGCCAGCAGGACGGTAAATGAGCAGTTCTTC
TRBJ1-5	.	few	TRBV28	CASTDRINQPQHF	TGTGCCAGCACCGACAGGATAAATCAGCCCCAGCATTTT
TRBJ2-3	.	.	TRBV10-3	CAISESTVGGSTDTQYF	TGTGCCATCAGTGAGTCCACGGTGGGGGGCAGCACAGATACGCAGTATTTT
TRBJ2-7	.	few	TRBV28	CASSTQGFSYEQYF	TGTGCCAGCAGTACACAGGGCTTTTCCTACGAGCAGTACTTC
TRBJ1-1	TRBD1	few	TRBV29-1	CSVLDREPSEAFF	TGCAGCGTCCTGGACAGGGAACCCTCTGAAGCTTTCTTT
TRBJ2-5	TRBD1	few	TRBV7-2	CASSSAGQGTETQYF	TGTGCCAGCAGCTCCGCGGGACAGGGGACAGAGACCCAGTACTTC
TRBJ2-3	.	.	TRBV6-5	CASSYWSGSTDTQYF	TGTGCCAGCAGTTACTGGTCAGGAAGCACAGATACGCAGTATTTT
TRBJ2-1	.	.	TRBV30	CAWDTSPRGGEQFF	TGTGCCTGGGACACTAGTCCCAGAGGAGGGGAGCAGTTCTTC
TRBJ2-7	.	.	TRBV18	CASSPSPYEQYF	TGTGCCAGCTCACCTTCACCCTACGAGCAGTACTTC
TRBJ1-2	.	few	TRBV7-2	CASSFTSTAGYGYTF	TGTGCCAGCAGCTTTACTTCCACGGCTGGCTATGGCTACACCTTC
TRBJ1-2	.	.	TRBV7-8	CASSLWSVGNYGYTF	TGTGCCAGCAGCTTATGGTCAGTGGGGAACTATGGCTACACCTTC
TRBJ2-3	TRBD2	few	TRBV7-7	CASSSASGGGAWDTQYF	TGTGCTAGCAGCTCCGCTAGCGGGGGGGGCGCATGGGATACGCAGTATTTT
TRBJ2-2	.	few	TRBV7-9	CASSSQFGDTGELFF	TGTGCCAGCAGCTCCCAATTTGGGGACACCGGGGAGCTGTTTTTT
TRBJ2-7	.	few	TRBV7-2	CASSPLGWAGEQYF	TGTGCCAGCAGCCCACTTGGGTGGGCCGGGGAGCAGTACTTC
TRBJ2-7	.	few	TRBV28	CASSGLIYGEQYF	TGTGCCAGCAGTGGACTGATATATGGTGAGCAGTACTTC
TRBJ2-1	.	.	TRBV13	CASSPASYNEQFF	TGTGCCAGCAGCCCGGCCTCCTACAATGAGCAGTTCTTC
TRBJ2-3	.	few	TRBV18	CASSPSDTQYF	TGTGCCAGCTCACCATCTGATACGCAGTATTTT
TRBJ1-3	.	.	TRBV4-3	CASSRGARDSGNTIYF	TGCGCCAGCAGCCGGGGGGCGAGAGACTCTGGAAACACCATATATTTT
TRBJ2-7	.	.	TRBV30	CAWSVMTGAGYEQYF	TGTGCCTGGAGTGTAATGACTGGCGCCGGCTACGAGCAGTACTTC
TRBJ2-3	.	.	TRBV9	CASSALRDTQYF	TGTGCCAGCAGCGCTCTCCGGGATACGCAGTATTTT
TRBJ2-3	.	few	TRBV4-2	CASSQGGPSATDTQYF	TGTGCCAGCAGCCAAGGAGGTCCTAGCGCCACAGATACGCAGTATTTT
TRBJ1-1	.	few	TRBV18	CASSPPGGSEAFF	TGTGCCAGCTCACCCCCGGGGGGCTCTGAAGCTTTCTTT
TRBJ2-6	TRBD1	few	TRBV10-3	CAISAGTGAGANVLTF	TGTGCCATCAGCGCCGGGACAGGGGCTGGGGCCAACGTCCTGACTTTC
TRBJ2-3	.	few	TRBV5-6	CASSRGDTQYF	TGTGCCAGCAGTAGGGGGGATACGCAGTATTTT
TRBJ2-1	.	few	TRBV9	CASSVGSLQFF	TGTGCCAGCAGCGTGGGGAGTCTCCAGTTCTTC
TRBJ1-2	TRBD1	.	TRBV29-1	CSVATGNYGYTF	TGCAGCGTGGCGACAGGGAACTATGGCTACACCTTC
TRBJ2-7	TRBD2	few	TRBV25-1	CASSERPSGEPQYF	TGTGCCAGCAGTGAGCGGCCTAGCGGGGAACCTCAGTACTTC
TRBJ1-2	TRBD1	.	TRBV5-6	CASSSLTGARYGYTF	TGTGCCAGCAGCTCACTGACAGGGGCGAGGTATGGCTACACCTTC